The TCR beta chain described here comes from a study of cytomegalovirus exposure and HLA in healthy donors. Germline V gives CDR1 MNHEY, CDR2 SVGAGI. Trimming removed 1 base from V and 5 bases from J, with 14 bases in between. The CDR3 is 15 amino acids. The donors were part of the approximately 120-subject validation cohort, which stood apart from the 666-subject first cohort. The method was immunoSEQ multiplex PCR; TCRdb's version includes in-frame clones alone and lacks a portion of them. Of 80,000 to 95,000 clones listed, roughly 96% are singletons. This rearrangement joins TRBV6-5 to TRBJ2-5, with a weak D call TRBD2 (6 bases). The material sequenced was PBMCs. The clonotype was recovered from a woman younger than 35 in good health and CMV-seronegative. The CDR3 sequence: CASSYFGLRGETQYF. The CDR3 DNA sequence: TGTGCCAGCAGTTACTTCGGACTCCGGGGGGAGACCCAGTACTTC.